This TCR beta chain is drawn from a study of post-analysis software for immune sequencing data (dated by TCRdb to the mid-2010s). Regarding the study in general: Disease courses on record covered relapsing-remitting, secondary progressive and progressive-relapsing multiple sclerosis, though some patients had no subtype annotation. Patient repertoires were compared against roughly 12 previously published healthy control repertoires from donors aged 6 to 25 years. A subset of samples was prepared in parallel using single-end sample barcoding, then pooled and co-amplified after Illumina adapter ligation.

This clonotype was seen a few times. This clone's antigen is unknown. A junction end diverges from the germline sequence, so it may reflect a read error. As encoded in the germline V gene, CDR1 is SGHRS while CDR2 is YFSETQ. The CDR3 measures 13 amino acids from cysteine to phenylalanine. Of the read, only the CDR3 DNA is kept; its 39 bases are in frame from base 1. To demonstrate the VDJtools post-analysis software, the study profiled TCR beta repertoires from the peripheral blood of about a dozen young patients with multiple sclerosis. The patients with multiple sclerosis were children and adolescents between roughly 6 and 17 years of age. What the work shows at the level of the full study, not this receptor alone: When samples were clustered directly using the F measure, samples prepared in the same batch co-clustered strongly, which prompted a batch-effect correction. The multiple sclerosis patient group was slightly younger than the control group. Roughly 5 TRBV segments, including TRBV5-6, TRBV5-1 and TRBV20-1, were significantly more frequent in patients than controls. Compared with controls, multiple sclerosis patients had significantly lower normalized Chao1 diversity, a finding suggesting substantial peripheral T-cell clonal expansion.

To prepare the library, PCR was applied. Reads for this sample came from an Illumina HiSeq 2500. To reduce PCR and sequencing biases, unique molecular identifiers were incorporated into the TCR beta cDNA libraries. Every 1 to 10 million input T cells yielded approximately 500,000 cDNA molecules, meaning each molecule approximated one T cell. The patient libraries were prepared and sequenced with the same protocol used for the earlier healthy control dataset. Within a given batch, samples were prepared together, multiplexed and sequenced on the same HiSeq lane. The study's processing was this. MIGEC was used to process the raw barcoded reads, and molecular identifier groups with only a single read were discarded before consensus assembly and CDR3 extraction. Clonotype tables were post-analysed with VDJtools, and diversity was normalized by down-sampling all datasets to the smallest sample size. In repertoire overlap clustering, CDR3 amino acid sequences, but not nucleotide sequences, were matched to correct batch-related cross-sample contamination. The raw public reads went through TCRdb reprocessing: fastp at Q25, MiXCR clone calling, in-frame beta chains kept. Here each entry gathers all rows of one CDR3 protein and keeps the most common genes and DNA. The V and J calls were determined by TCRdb, not by the authors. Recorded for this sample are approximately 570,000 distinct CDR3 sequences; about 40% of them occurred a single time. The ten largest clones capture roughly 1.8% of the sample.

The chain is assembled from TRBV5-1 and TRBJ2-7; TRBD2 lines up with 9 middle nucleotides. The J call may be incorrect, as the DNA end agrees better with TRBJ2-5. Sequenced material: blood. The sequence came from a girl under 18 with multiple sclerosis. The CDR3 protein: CASSSGLAETQYF. The bases are TGTGCCAGCAGCTCAGGACTAGCGGAGACCCAGTACTTC.